This T cell receptor beta chain derives from a study of blood T cell repertoires in COVID-19. Study summary: Specimens from acute and convalescent COVID-19 originated in the United States, Italy and Spain. PBMCs, B-cell-depleted T cells, or T cells were the source of the cDNA or gDNA that made up the material.

The germline V gene encodes CDR1 SQVTM and CDR2 ANQGSEA. The CDR3 loop spans 13 amino acids. With 4 bases removed from V and 2 bases from J, the gap between germline ends came to 12 bases. Followed longitudinally, the Seattle patients had been enrolled during active infection. Authors' processing steps: By means of reference gene primer amplification, nucleated cell counts were estimated. TCRdb's copy holds only in-frame clones and misses some; the assay was immunoSEQ multiplex PCR. V, J and clone size reflect that table, while D and trimming were determined from the DNA. The data contain around 440,000 clones, more than 70% of them singletons.

Sample: peripheral blood. The clonotype originates from a woman aged 45-60 years with COVID-19, enrolled during active disease. The rearrangement joins TRBV29-1 to TRBJ2-7, with a weak D call TRBD2 (5 bases). The DNA of the CDR3 is TGCAGCGTTGCGACGGACTCGACCTACGAGCAGTACTTC. Translation gives CSVATDSTYEQYF.